Listed below are T cell receptor beta chains from one sample, sequenced in a study of control samples from healthy donors and cancer patients. TCRdb's copy holds only in-frame clones and misses some; the assay was immunoSEQ multiplex PCR. This table has 60,000 to 95,000 clones, 75% to 90% appearing once. Sequencing input: blood. The receptors were gathered from a man aged 45-65 years in good health. The CDR3 runs from the conserved cysteine through the conserved F or W. D genes are given only for firm matches. The listing skips clone size in some rows; elsewhere it reads once, few, many or a size class.

J: TRBJ2-1; length: 14; V: TRBV10-3; D: TRBD1; size: -; CDR3: CAISERTGGNEQFF; DNA: TGTGCCATCAGTGAAAGGACAGGCGGGAATGAGCAGTTCTTC
J: TRBJ1-5; length: 15; V: TRBV7-9; D: -; size: -; CDR3: CASSGRGGRGEPQHF; DNA: TGTGCCAGCAGCGGTAGGGGGGGCAGGGGAGAGCCCCAGCATTTT
J: TRBJ2-3; length: 16; V: TRBV24-1; D: -; size: -; CDR3: CATSDFPRGGTDTQYF; DNA: TGTGCCACCAGTGATTTCCCCAGAGGAGGCACAGATACGCAGTATTTT
J: TRBJ2-7; length: 16; V: TRBV18; D: TRBD2; size: once; CDR3: CASSTGSSGRASEQYF; DNA: TGTGCCAGCTCAACGGGATCTAGCGGGAGGGCCTCCGAGCAGTACTTC
J: TRBJ2-5; length: 18; V: TRBV4-1; D: -; size: -; CDR3: CASSPVVTTYGTLETQYF; DNA: TGCGCCAGCAGTCCGGTCGTGACTACCTACGGCACCCTCGAGACCCAGTACTTC
J: TRBJ1-6; length: 16; V: TRBV28; D: -; size: -; CDR3: CASSSGGSSYNSPLHF; DNA: TGTGCCAGCAGTTCAGGCGGCAGCTCCTATAATTCACCCCTCCACTTT
J: TRBJ2-7; length: 16; V: TRBV7-9; D: -; size: -; CDR3: CASSLARGGGAYEQYF; DNA: TGTGCCAGCAGCTTAGCTCGCGGTGGGGGAGCCTACGAGCAGTACTTC
J: TRBJ1-2; length: 13; V: TRBV4-1; D: -; size: few; CDR3: CASSQAPLYGYTF; DNA: TGCGCCAGCAGCCAAGCGCCCCTCTATGGCTACACCTTC
J: TRBJ1-2; length: 14; V: TRBV28; D: -; size: -; CDR3: CASSSPHRRDGYTF; DNA: TGTGCCAGCAGTTCACCCCATCGCAGGGATGGCTACACCTTC
J: TRBJ2-3; length: 16; V: TRBV10-3; D: TRBD2; size: once; CDR3: CAISERLAASTDTQYF; DNA: TGTGCCATCAGTGAGAGACTAGCGGCTAGCACAGATACGCAGTATTTT
J: TRBJ2-7; length: 14; V: TRBV5-6; D: -; size: -; CDR3: CASSLVTGFYEQYF; DNA: TGTGCCAGCAGCTTGGTGACAGGATTCTACGAGCAGTACTTC
J: TRBJ1-2; length: 15; V: TRBV5-1; D: TRBD1; size: once; CDR3: CASSRGTGENYGYTF; DNA: TGCGCCAGCAGCCGGGGGACAGGGGAAAACTATGGCTACACCTTC
J: TRBJ1-1; length: 13; V: TRBV7-2; D: -; size: -; CDR3: CASSSQMNTEAFF; DNA: TGTGCCAGCAGCTCCCAGATGAACACTGAAGCTTTCTTT
J: TRBJ2-1; length: 12; V: TRBV20-1; D: TRBD2; size: -; CDR3: CSASGSGTEQFF; DNA: TGCAGTGCTAGTGGTAGCGGGACCGAGCAGTTCTTC
J: TRBJ1-2; length: 14; V: TRBV2; D: -; size: -; CDR3: CASSAISGNYGYTF; DNA: TGTGCCAGCAGTGCGATTTCAGGGAACTATGGCTACACCTTC
J: TRBJ1-2; length: 18; V: TRBV9; D: TRBD1; size: few; CDR3: CASSVGIWDRVANYGYTF; DNA: TGTGCCAGCAGCGTAGGTATTTGGGACAGGGTAGCTAACTATGGCTACACCTTC
J: TRBJ2-4; length: 15; V: TRBV4-1; D: TRBD1; size: -; CDR3: CASSQERGPKNIQYF; DNA: TGCGCCAGCAGCCAAGAGAGGGGGCCCAAAAACATTCAGTACTTC
J: TRBJ1-5; length: 14; V: TRBV6-5; D: TRBD1; size: once; CDR3: CASLLGTGNQPQHF; DNA: TGTGCCAGCTTACTAGGGACAGGCAATCAGCCCCAGCATTTT
J: TRBJ2-7; length: 17; V: TRBV7-4; D: -; size: -; CDR3: CASSRVWATVSGYEQYF; DNA: TGTGCCAGCAGCCGGGTGTGGGCGACCGTTTCGGGCTACGAGCAGTACTTC
J: TRBJ1-1; length: 15; V: TRBV24-1; D: TRBD1; size: once; CDR3: CATSDPDRGNTEAFF; DNA: TGTGCCACCAGTGATCCGGACAGGGGGAACACTGAAGCTTTCTTT
J: TRBJ1-4; length: 16; V: TRBV15; D: TRBD1; size: -; CDR3: CATSRVRQGPNEKLFF; DNA: TGTGCCACCAGCAGAGTTAGACAGGGTCCAAATGAAAAACTGTTTTTT
J: TRBJ1-4; length: 13; V: TRBV12-3/TRBV12-4; D: -; size: once; CDR3: CASSLRRNEKLFF; DNA: TGTGCCAGCAGTTTAAGACGAAATGAAAAACTGTTTTTT
J: TRBJ1-5; length: 16; V: TRBV11-2; D: TRBD1; size: once; CDR3: CASSSGQGGGNQPQHF; DNA: TGTGCCAGCAGCTCAGGACAGGGAGGAGGCAATCAGCCCCAGCATTTT
J: TRBJ1-6; length: 14; V: TRBV28; D: -; size: -; CDR3: CASRGYHGDSPLHF; DNA: TGTGCCAGCAGAGGCTACCACGGGGATTCACCCCTCCACTTT
J: TRBJ2-1; length: 17; V: TRBV3-1/TRBV3-2; D: TRBD2; size: -; CDR3: CASSQDLGREGSNEQFF; DNA: TGTGCCAGCAGCCAAGATTTGGGGCGGGAGGGTAGCAATGAGCAGTTCTTC
J: TRBJ1-5; length: 14; V: TRBV5-4; D: TRBD1; size: once; CDR3: CASSLQGMVEPQHF; DNA: TGTGCCAGCAGCTTACAGGGGATGGTGGAGCCCCAGCATTTT
J: TRBJ1-4; length: 14; V: TRBV6-5; D: -; size: -; CDR3: CASTSPGLNEKLFF; DNA: TGTGCCAGCACCTCCCCCGGGCTTAATGAAAAACTGTTTTTT
J: TRBJ2-6; length: 17; V: TRBV6-2/TRBV6-3; D: TRBD1; size: -; CDR3: CASSKIGTGAGANVLTF; DNA: TGTGCCAGCAGCAAAATCGGGACAGGGGCTGGGGCCAACGTCCTGACTTTC
J: TRBJ1-1; length: 14; V: TRBV28; D: -; size: -; CDR3: CASSFLLRDTKAFF; DNA: TGTGCCAGCAGTTTTCTCCTCCGGGACACAAAAGCTTTCTTT
J: TRBJ2-7; length: 16; V: TRBV18; D: TRBD2; size: -; CDR3: CASSPMAGGSTYEQYF; DNA: TGTGCCAGCTCACCAATGGCGGGAGGATCTACCTACGAGCAGTACTTC
J: TRBJ2-7; length: 14; V: TRBV7-9; D: -; size: -; CDR3: CASSFDRTRDEQYF; DNA: TGTGCCAGCAGCTTCGACAGGACCCGGGACGAGCAGTACTTC
J: TRBJ1-1; length: 16; V: TRBV5-6; D: TRBD1; size: -; CDR3: CASSHSGGQLSTEAFF; DNA: TGTGCCAGCAGCCACTCCGGGGGACAGTTATCTACCGAAGCTTTCTTT
J: TRBJ1-1; length: 14; V: TRBV7-9; D: -; size: few; CDR3: CASSLGRGRTEAFF; DNA: TGTGCCAGCAGCTTAGGAAGGGGTAGGACTGAAGCTTTCTTT
J: TRBJ2-7; length: 15; V: TRBV6-6; D: -; size: -; CDR3: CASSPTPTATYEQYF; DNA: TGTGCCAGCAGCCCGACCCCTACGGCGACCTACGAGCAGTACTTC
J: TRBJ1-1; length: 15; V: TRBV19; D: -; size: -; CDR3: CASSPSGRQNTEAFF; DNA: TGTGCCAGTAGTCCATCGGGACGGCAGAACACTGAAGCTTTCTTT
J: TRBJ2-7; length: 14; V: TRBV7-9; D: -; size: -; CDR3: CASSLAFSAAEQYF; DNA: TGTGCCAGCAGCTTAGCCTTTTCTGCGGCCGAGCAGTACTTC
J: TRBJ1-1; length: 17; V: TRBV30; D: -; size: -; CDR3: CAWSKGHTVPMNTEAFF; DNA: TGTGCCTGGAGCAAAGGGCACACCGTTCCCATGAACACTGAAGCTTTCTTT
J: TRBJ2-3; length: 17; V: TRBV5-4; D: TRBD2; size: -; CDR3: CASSSTLATSGRDTQYF; DNA: TGTGCCAGCAGCTCTACACTAGCGACTAGCGGGAGAGATACGCAGTATTTT
J: TRBJ2-5; length: 16; V: TRBV4-3; D: -; size: -; CDR3: CASSQGVLIGSETQYF; DNA: TGCGCCAGCAGCCAAGGGGTTTTAATAGGGTCAGAGACCCAGTACTTC
J: TRBJ2-2; length: 18; V: TRBV7-9; D: TRBD2; size: -; CDR3: CASSWGLAGAANTGELFF; DNA: TGTGCCAGCAGCTGGGGACTAGCGGGAGCCGCGAACACCGGGGAGCTGTTTTTT
J: TRBJ2-7; length: 16; V: TRBV11-2; D: -; size: -; CDR3: CASKKLQGKPSYEQYF; DNA: TGTGCCAGCAAAAAATTACAAGGCAAGCCTTCCTACGAGCAGTACTTC
J: TRBJ2-1; length: 16; V: TRBV10-3; D: TRBD2; size: -; CDR3: CAISESSGRGINEQFF; DNA: TGTGCCATCAGTGAGTCTAGTGGGAGGGGTATCAATGAGCAGTTCTTC
J: TRBJ1-4; length: 16; V: TRBV27; D: -; size: -; CDR3: CASSLLGRNPNEKLFF; DNA: TGTGCCAGCAGTTTATTGGGGAGAAACCCCAATGAAAAACTGTTTTTT
J: TRBJ1-3; length: 19; V: TRBV4-3; D: TRBD1; size: -; CDR3: CASSQGVGGGQGFLDTIYF; DNA: TGCGCCAGCAGCCAAGGTGTGGGTGGGGGACAGGGGTTTTTAGACACCATATATTTT
J: TRBJ2-1; length: 15; V: TRBV19; D: TRBD2; size: -; CDR3: CASSPPGLARNEQFF; DNA: TGTGCCAGTAGTCCACCAGGACTAGCGCGGAATGAGCAGTTCTTC
J: TRBJ2-1; length: 16; V: TRBV6-5; D: -; size: -; CDR3: CASSYSWDMRNNEQFF; DNA: TGTGCCAGCAGTTACTCTTGGGACATGAGGAACAATGAGCAGTTCTTC
J: TRBJ1-1; length: 11; V: TRBV25-1; D: -; size: -; CDR3: CASMMGSEAFF; DNA: TGTGCCAGCATGATGGGTTCTGAAGCTTTCTTT
J: TRBJ2-5; length: 15; V: TRBV4-1; D: TRBD2; size: -; CDR3: CASSNSGLAGETQYF; DNA: TGCGCCAGCAGCAACTCGGGACTAGCGGGTGAGACCCAGTACTTC
J: TRBJ2-7; length: 14; V: TRBV5-8; D: -; size: -; CDR3: CASSHPGQIHEQYF; DNA: TGTGCCAGCAGCCATCCGGGCCAAATCCACGAGCAGTACTTC
J: TRBJ1-5; length: 13; V: TRBV4-1; D: -; size: -; CDR3: CASSRTPWQPQHF; DNA: TGCGCCAGCAGCCGGACCCCTTGGCAGCCCCAGCATTTT
J: TRBJ2-3; length: 13; V: TRBV28; D: -; size: -; CDR3: CASSQGGTDTQYF; DNA: TGTGCCAGCAGCCAAGGAGGGACAGATACGCAGTATTTT
J: TRBJ2-7; length: 15; V: TRBV27; D: TRBD2; size: -; CDR3: CASRETGTSSYEQYF; DNA: TGTGCCAGCAGGGAAACCGGGACTAGCAGCTACGAGCAGTACTTC
J: TRBJ2-7; length: 14; V: TRBV4-1; D: TRBD1; size: few; CDR3: CASSLGQGAYEQYF; DNA: TGCGCCAGCAGCCTGGGACAGGGGGCCTACGAGCAGTACTTC
J: TRBJ2-7; length: 15; V: TRBV4-3; D: -; size: -; CDR3: CASSQGAGSSYEQYF; DNA: TGCGCCAGCAGCCAAGGGGCAGGAAGCTCCTACGAGCAGTACTTC
J: TRBJ2-1; length: 14; V: TRBV6-6; D: -; size: -; CDR3: CASTDVGTYNEQFF; DNA: TGTGCCAGCACCGACGTCGGGACCTACAATGAGCAGTTCTTC
J: TRBJ1-1; length: 21; V: TRBV24-1; D: -; size: -; CDR3: CATSDREGGMERLAMNTEAFF; DNA: TGTGCCACCAGTGACCGAGAAGGGGGGATGGAAAGGTTGGCCATGAACACTGAAGCTTTCTTT
J: TRBJ1-1; length: 16; V: TRBV3-1/TRBV3-2; D: -; size: -; CDR3: CASSLGDSVMNTEAFF; DNA: TGTGCCAGCAGCCTTGGGGACTCAGTCATGAACACTGAAGCTTTCTTT